The 16 T cell receptor beta chains below all came from one sample that was sequenced in a study of a mutant IDH1 vaccine in newly diagnosed glioma. Described time point: week 47, end of study. Doses of 300 ug of mutant IDH1 20-mer peptide were given with topical imiquimod. Assay: immunoSEQ multiplex PCR; the TCRdb copy retains only in-frame clones and omits some. The top ten clones hold around 4.6% of a sample with over 50,000 clones, less than 85% of them seen once. Antigens for these TCRs are unknown. This sample comprised PBMCs, obtained from a glioma patient whose treatment included an IDH1 peptide vaccine. The receptor set was obtained from a woman aged 40-49 years with glioma. Some clones in this sample may be carry-over from other donors' samples.

V gene TRBV10-3 combines with J gene TRBJ1-6, with D unclear. Per the germline V gene, CDR1 is ENHRY and CDR2 is SYGVKD. The germline V and J ends were trimmed by 1 base and 7 bases, with 11 bases remaining between them. The CDR3 runs 15 residues. The CDR3 region is CAISEFDQWNSPLHF. Here the CDR3 DNA reads TGTGCCATCAGTGAGTTCGACCAGTGGAATTCACCCCTCCACTTT.

The V call is TRBV19, the J call TRBJ2-1; TRBD1 is a possible D gene (5 bases). Germline V gene sequence: CDR1 LNHDA, CDR2 SQIVND (reference sequence). CDR3 length: 15 residues. With 5 bases removed from V and 6 bases from J, the gap between germline ends came to 17 bases. CDR3 nucleotide sequence: TGTGCCAGTAGTCTATCGGCAGGGTTGGGCAATGAGCAGTTCTTC. Translation: CASSLSAGLGNEQFF.

The rearrangement links TRBV19 to TRBJ1-2, with 9 bases identical to TRBD1. The CDR3 is 15 amino acids. Trimming cost V 6 bases and J 6 bases; bases outside gene matches: 11. In germline, CDR1 is LNHDA, CDR2 SQIVND (reference sequence). The DNA for the CDR3 is TGTGCCAGTAGCCGGGCCCCCGACAGGGGGAATGGCTACACCTTC. It specifies CASSRAPDRGNGYTF.

V usage is TRBV5-6 and J usage is TRBJ2-7; D gene uncertain. This CDR3 spans 14 amino acids. CDR1 and CDR2 (germline): SGHDT, YYEEEE. The germline V and J ends were trimmed by 0 bases and 7 bases, with 14 bases remaining between them. CDR3 nucleotides: TGTGCCAGCAGCTTGGTTCCAGATTCGAGTGAGCAGTACTTC. Translating it yields CASSLVPDSSEQYF.

V and J are TRBV5-4 and TRBJ1-1; D is unclear. The germline CDR1 and CDR2 sequences are SGHNT and YYREEE (reference sequence). V was pared by 0 bases and J by 7 bases, with 10 bases between. CDR3 length: 13 amino acids. The chain's CDR3 is CASSLGGSGEAFF. The CDR3 DNA sequence: TGTGCCAGCAGCTTGGGAGGGTCGGGTGAAGCTTTCTTT.

J is TRBJ1-2 and V is TRBV4-2; no reliable D call. The CDR3 extends over 15 amino acids. Germline V CDR1 and CDR2: LGHNA, YNFKEQ. Trimming took off 3 bases at V and 4 bases at J, with 15 bases between the two ends. For the CDR3, the DNA is TGTGCCAGCAGCCAGAGTCTTGTGCGTGGCTATGGCTACACCTTC. Translating it yields CASSQSLVRGYGYTF.

The genes are TRBV7-2 and TRBJ2-1; 9 bases match TRBD2. Germline V gene sequence: CDR1 SGHTA, CDR2 FQGNSA. Trimming at V came to 5 bases and at J to 8 bases, leaving 13 bases not matched to a gene. This CDR3 has 16 amino acids. The CDR3 DNA sequence: TGTGCCAGCAGCACCCCGACTAGCGGACCGATCGATGAGCAGTTCTTC. Translated, it gives CASSTPTSGPIDEQFF.

V gene TRBV29-1 combines with J gene TRBJ2-1; 11 bases fit TRBD2. The CDR3 spans 15 residues. The V gene's germline CDR1 is SQVTM and CDR2 ANQGSEA. V dropped 7 bases and J dropped 4; count of bases not matched to a gene: 9. CDR3 bases: TGCAGCGCCCAAATTAGCGGGGGGGATTACAATGAGCAGTTCTTC. Translating gives CSAQISGGDYNEQFF.

The gene calls are TRBV12-5 and TRBJ2-1; possibly TRBD1 for D (5 bases). The germline gives CDR1 LGHNT, CDR2 FRNRAP. Trimming removed 7 bases at V and 0 bases at J, with 13 bases between. The CDR3 consists of 15 residues. The DNA for the CDR3 is TGTGCTAGTGTCGACAGCTTGAGCTCCTACAATGAGCAGTTCTTC. Translation: CASVDSLSSYNEQFF.

The chain has TRBV6-5 and TRBJ2-1; 16 bases map to TRBD2. J gave up 6 bases and V 6 bases, and 2 bases lay outside the gene matches. CDR1 is MNHEY and CDR2 is SVGAGI in the germline V gene. This CDR3 has 15 amino acids. The CDR3 sequence: CASRGLAGGSNEQFF. The CDR3 region has the DNA TGTGCCAGCAGGGGACTAGCGGGGGGGTCCAATGAGCAGTTCTTC.

This clone was seen a single time. The rearrangement uses TRBV9 and TRBJ2-7; a possible D gene is TRBD1 (5 bases). V shed 4 bases and J shed 0 bases, with 14 bases lying between them. CDR1 and CDR2 (germline): SGDLS, YYNGEE. The CDR3 length is 15 residues. The CDR3, as DNA: TGTGCCAGCAGCCCTTGGCAGGGTGGCTCCTACGAGCAGTACTTC. Residues: CASSPWQGGSYEQYF.

The chain carries TRBV7-9 and TRBJ1-4; 8 positions agree with TRBD1. Germline V gives CDR1 SEHNR, CDR2 FQNEAQ (reference sequence). With V trimmed by 5 bases and J by 7 bases, 9 bases remained unmatched. The CDR3 is 15 residues long. The CDR3 DNA is TGTGCCAGCAGCCCCGGGGGACAGGCGAGTGAAAAACTGTTTTTT. Protein: CASSPGGQASEKLFF.

This sequence joins TRBV6-4 and TRBJ2-2; the D is unclear. The germline V gene encodes CDR1 MRHNA and CDR2 SNTAGT. Trimming took 2 bases from V and 3 from J, leaving 7 bases between them. The CDR3 runs to 14 residues. CDR3 DNA sequence: TGTGCCAGCAGTGACGTTGCAGACACCGGGGAGCTGTTTTTT. Protein sequence: CASSDVADTGELFF.

The chain uses TRBV5-1 and TRBJ1-6, with D possibly being TRBD1 (5 bases). Germline assignment: CDR1 SGHRS and CDR2 YFSETQ. The CDR3 sequence is 14 residues long. Trimming removed 1 base at V and 5 bases at J, with 7 bases between. CDR3 sequence (DNA): TGCGCCAGCAGCTTGAGGGGAAATAATTCACCCCTCCACTTT. Protein sequence: CASSLRGNNSPLHF.

V is TRBV29-1 and J is TRBJ2-7, with 7 bases lining up with TRBD1. J was trimmed by 3 bases and V by 0 bases; bases with no gene match: 8. Germline V gene lookup returns CDR1 SQVTM and CDR2 ANQGSEA. This CDR3 has 15 amino acids. The CDR3 DNA sequence: TGCAGCGTTGAAGATGGAGTGGGGACAGTCTACGAGCAGTACTTC. Translated, it gives CSVEDGVGTVYEQYF.

The J gene is TRBJ2-6, the V gene TRBV7-9; no reliable D call. CDR1 is SEHNR, CDR2 FQNEAQ, per germline (reference sequence). V was pared by 7 bases and J by 2 bases, with 6 bases between. CDR3 size: 13 residues. The CDR3 nucleotides read TGTGCCAGCAACGTACCTGGGGCCAACGTCCTGACTTTC. The encoded protein is CASNVPGANVLTF.